This T cell receptor beta chain originates from a study of blood T cell repertoires in COVID-19. The V and J ends lost 0 bases and 3 bases, in that order; junction bases with no gene match: 8. The length of the CDR3 is 16 residues. Germline CDR1 is SGHRS and CDR2 is YFSETQ. Clones were read by immunoSEQ multiplex PCR, and TCRdb kept only the in-frame ones, dropping some. The table shows some 110,000 clones, with 85% occurring only once. The sequence was collected from a man aged 35 to 55 with acute or convalescent COVID-19. The sample consisted of peripheral blood. This chain joins TRBV5-1 and TRBJ2-7, with 8 bases fitting TRBD2. CDR3 in DNA: TGCGCCAGCAGCTTGGAGCGAGCGGGAGTTGACTACGAGCAGTACTTC. Protein: CASSLERAGVDYEQYF.